The next 27 T cell receptor beta chains were all read from a single sample in a study of CD8 T cells in Susac syndrome. Reverse transcription used roughly 0.5 to 1 ug RNA and random hexamers. TCRdb reanalysed the immunoSEQ multiplex PCR reads using MiXCR and keeps one entry per CDR3 protein. Here the sample spans around 200,000 distinct CDR3 sequences, approximately 95% being singletons. The sequencing input was CD4+ T cells from PBMCs. Source of these receptors: a human donor with multiple sclerosis.

This clonotype appeared once. This chain connects TRBV3-1 to TRBJ2-5; TRBD1 matches 9 bases. The trim removed 7 bases at V and 5 bases at J, leaving 11 bases unmatched. The CDR3 contains 15 residues. CDR1 is LGHDT, CDR2 YNNKEL, per germline (reference sequence). The CDR3 DNA is TGTGCCAGCACTTCAACAGGGGGCATAGGCGAGACCCAGTACTTC. It yields the protein CASTSTGGIGETQYF.

CDR3 in DNA: TGCAGCGTTGTAGGTTCAGAGTCTAGCACAGATACGCAGTATTTT. This gives the protein CSVVGSESSTDTQYF. The chain carries TRBV29-1 and TRBJ2-3; D is unclear. The V gene lost 4 bases and the J gene lost 0 bases, with 14 bases spanning the gap. Germline V gene lookup returns CDR1 SQVTM and CDR2 ANQGSEA. This CDR3 has 15 residues.

This rearrangement joins TRBV25-1 to TRBJ2-5; a weak D match, TRBD1 (5 bases). The V end was cut by 1 base, the J end by 7 bases, with 10 bases between. Looked up from germline, CDR1 is MGHDK and CDR2 is SYGVNS. The CDR3 is 13 amino acids. CDR3 nucleotides: TGTGCCAGCAGTGAATTGTGGGGCCGGACCCAGTACTTC. Translating gives CASSELWGRTQYF.

The V call is TRBV7-8, the J call TRBJ2-3; D perhaps matches TRBD2 (6 bases). The V gene's germline CDR1 is SGHVS and CDR2 FQNEAQ. This CDR3 comprises 13 residues. V was cut by 6 bases and J by 6 bases, with 13 bases left in between. The CDR3 reads CASRFGRGDTQYF. The CDR3 bases are TGTGCCAGCAGGTTCGGCCGGGGGGATACGCAGTATTTT.

The CDR3 loop is CSASEQLNTEAFF. Written as DNA, the CDR3 is TGCAGTGCCTCGGAACAGTTGAACACTGAAGCTTTCTTT. The V and J genes are TRBV20-1 and TRBJ1-1; D call uncertain. The CDR3 extends over 13 amino acids. From germline, CDR1 is DFQATT and CDR2 SNEGSKA (reference sequence). V was trimmed by 6 bases and J by 0 bases, leaving 11 bases between them.

J is TRBJ1-1 and V is TRBV14; no reliable D call. Germline-derived CDR1 and CDR2 are SGHDN and FVKESK. V gave up 2 bases and J gave up 1 base, with 8 bases separating them. CDR3 size: 14 residues. The CDR3, as DNA: TGTGCCAGCAGCCAACTCGACAAGAACACTGAAGCTTTCTTT. Translated, it gives CASSQLDKNTEAFF. The whole variable domain, remainder taken from reference TRBV14 and TRBJ1-1, is EAGVTQFPSHSVIEKGQTVTLRCDPISGHDNLYWYRRVMGKEIKFLLHFVKESKQDESGMPNNRFLAERTGGTYSTLKVQPAELEDSGVYFCASSQLDKNTEAFFGQGTRLTVV.

The V and J genes are TRBV27 and TRBJ1-1; the match to TRBD1 covers 9 bases. Germline V gene lookup returns CDR1 MNHEY and CDR2 SMNVEV (reference sequence). The CDR3 has 14 residues. V trimming: 6 bases; J trimming: 6 bases; junction bases outside the gene matches: 8. The CDR3 spells CASRKGQGPSEAFF. The CDR3 nucleotides are TGTGCCAGCAGAAAGGGACAGGGCCCGTCTGAAGCTTTCTTT.

V gene TRBV9 combines with J gene TRBJ1-2; D is unclear. The CDR3 runs to 15 residues. Germline V gives CDR1 SGDLS, CDR2 YYNGEE. The V end lost 2 bases, the J end lost 8 bases, and 19 bases lay between the germline ends. The CDR3 coding sequence is TGTGCCAGCAGCGTTTCCCTTGAGTTGCAAGGCGGCTACACCTTC. The encoded protein is CASSVSLELQGGYTF.

This clonotype was found once. CDR3: CATSGRTEAYGYTF. The CDR3, as DNA: TGTGCCACCAGCGGGAGAACAGAAGCCTATGGCTACACCTTC. This rearrangement joins TRBV15 to TRBJ1-2; D is undetermined. The germline V and J ends were trimmed by 5 bases and 4 bases, with 14 bases remaining between them. Germline V gene sequence: CDR1 LNHNV, CDR2 YYDKDF (reference sequence). The CDR3 length is 14 residues.

The V gene is TRBV30, the J gene TRBJ2-5; 8 positions agree with TRBD1. Germline V CDR1 and CDR2: GTSNPN, SVGIG (reference sequence). The CDR3 runs 13 residues. The V and J ends lost 3 bases and 5 bases, in that order; junction bases with no gene match: 5. CDR3 nucleotide sequence: TGTGCCTGGAGGATCACAGGGGGGGAGACCCAGTACTTC. It translates to CAWRITGGETQYF.

The J gene is TRBJ2-3, the V gene TRBV9; 12 bases agree with TRBD2. CDR3 length: 16 residues. The V gene's germline CDR1 is SGDLS and CDR2 YYNGEE. The trim removed 2 bases at V and 6 bases at J, leaving 7 bases unmatched. The CDR3 spells CASSVLAGGDRDTQYF. Written as DNA, the CDR3 is TGTGCCAGCAGCGTCCTAGCGGGGGGGGACCGGGATACGCAGTATTTT.

This rearrangement joins TRBV3-1 to TRBJ2-1; 7 bases line up with TRBD1. V lost 3 bases to trimming and J lost 5 bases; unmatched junction nucleotides: 7. The germline V gene has CDR1 LGHDT and CDR2 YNNKEL (reference sequence). This CDR3 region has 15 residues. CDR3 in amino acids: CASSQWEQGNNEQFF. Here the CDR3 DNA reads TGTGCCAGCAGCCAGTGGGAACAGGGGAACAATGAGCAGTTCTTC.

This clonotype was picked up one time. V usage is TRBV20-1 and J usage is TRBJ2-7; D may be TRBD1 (6 bases). Trimming removed 4 bases from V and 6 bases from J, with 16 bases in between. CDR3 length: 13 residues. Germline loops: CDR1 DFQATT, CDR2 SNEGSKA (reference sequence). CDR3 in amino acids: CSAKDSELSEQYV. Here the CDR3 DNA reads TGCAGTGCTAAGGACAGCGAGTTATCCGAGCAGTACGTC.

The chain links TRBV20-1 to TRBJ1-2, with unresolved D. In germline, CDR1 is DFQATT, CDR2 SNEGSKA (reference sequence). Trimming pared 1 base from V and 5 bases from J, leaving 11 bases between. This CDR3 spans 13 amino acids. CDR3 sequence (DNA): TGCAGTGCTAGAGGGACGGAGGGATATGGCTACACCTTC. It translates to CSARGTEGYGYTF.

V is TRBV20-1 and J is TRBJ2-7; 8 nucleotides match TRBD1. Germline CDR1 reads DFQATT; CDR2 reads SNEGSKA (reference sequence). The ends lost 4 bases at V and 9 bases at J; junction bases unmatched: 8. This CDR3 is 12 amino acids long. The CDR3 DNA is TGCAGTGCTATGCCGGGACAGGATACGCAGTACTTC. Residues: CSAMPGQDTQYF.

This sequence joins TRBV29-1 and TRBJ1-5; no firm D call. The CDR3 has 12 amino acids. Germline loops: CDR1 SQVTM, CDR2 ANQGSEA. V shed 4 bases and J shed 6 bases, with 10 bases lying between them. Written as DNA, the CDR3 is TGCAGCGTTGGAGAGGGCGCTCAGCCCCAGCATTTT. Translation gives CSVGEGAQPQHF.

The genes are TRBV7-9 and TRBJ2-1, with 9 bases lining up with TRBD1. V shed 4 bases and J 5 bases; nucleotides not matched to a gene: 6. CDR1 and CDR2 from the germline V gene are SEHNR and FQNEAQ (reference sequence). The CDR3 spans 15 residues. The CDR3 DNA is TGTGCCAGCAGCTACCGGGACAGGGCCCACAATGAGCAGTTCTTC. Its translation: CASSYRDRAHNEQFF.

The chain combines TRBV27 with TRBJ2-3; 8 bases align to TRBD2. J gave up 5 bases and V 6 bases, and 4 bases lay outside the gene matches. The germline gives CDR1 MNHEY, CDR2 SMNVEV (reference sequence). CDR3 size: 13 residues. CDR3 nucleotide sequence: TGTGCCAGCAGACGGAGCGGGGGAGATACGCAGTATTTT. Protein sequence: CASRRSGGDTQYF.

The chain is built from TRBV9 and TRBJ2-3; tentatively, D is TRBD1 or TRBD2 (5 bases each). The germline CDR1 and CDR2 sequences are SGDLS and YYNGEE. The CDR3 consists of 15 residues. With 0 bases removed from V and 3 bases from J, the gap between germline ends came to 11 bases. The chain's CDR3 is CASSVAPGRTDTQYF. The CDR3 DNA is TGTGCCAGCAGCGTAGCTCCAGGGAGAACAGATACGCAGTATTTT.

The V gene is TRBV7-2, the J gene TRBJ2-1; TRBD2 matches at 8 bases. The CDR3 runs 14 residues. Germline V lookup: CDR1 SGHTA, CDR2 FQGNSA. Trimming cost V 4 bases and J 10 bases; bases outside gene matches: 9. The CDR3: CASSYSGATKEQFF. CDR3 sequence (DNA): TGTGCCAGCAGCTATAGCGGGGCCACCAAGGAGCAGTTCTTC.

The chain joins TRBV3-1 to TRBJ1-2; the D is unclear. The germline V gene has CDR1 LGHDT and CDR2 YNNKEL (reference sequence). CDR3 length: 13 amino acids. V lost 0 bases, J lost 4 bases, and 6 bases lay in between. CDR3 nucleotide sequence: TGTGCCAGCAGCCAAGATCCGAGCTATGGCTACACCTTC. It translates to CASSQDPSYGYTF.

Only a few counts were recorded for this clonotype. The J gene is TRBJ2-5, the V gene TRBV30, with D hard to call. The germline CDR1 and CDR2 sequences are GTSNPN and SVGIG (reference sequence). The CDR3 is 13 amino acids. The ends were cut back, 0 bases at V and 5 bases at J, with 10 bases in the middle. The CDR3 DNA follows: TGTGCCTGGAGTGTACGGCCTCGGGAGACCCAGTACTTC. This codes for CAWSVRPRETQYF.

The chain links TRBV10-3 to TRBJ2-1; D possibly corresponds to TRBD1 (5 bases). The CDR3 contains 14 residues. CDR1 is ENHRY and CDR2 is SYGVKD in the germline V gene. Trimming removed 10 bases at V and 3 bases at J, with 16 bases between. CDR3 sequence (DNA): TGTGCCACCCAGGACAAATTTTACTACAATGAGCAGTTCTTC. Translation: CATQDKFYYNEQFF.

This chain connects TRBV7-9 to TRBJ2-1; D remains unclear. There are 11 residues in the CDR3. The V and J ends lost 1 base and 12 bases respectively, with 7 bases between them. CDR1 and CDR2 from the germline V gene are SEHNR and FQNEAQ (reference sequence). This CDR3 reads CASSLEGMQFF. The CDR3 nucleotides read TGTGCCAGCAGCTTAGAAGGTATGCAGTTCTTC.

The V gene is TRBV20-1, the J gene TRBJ2-1; D gene uncertain. V was pared by 4 bases and J by 4 bases, with 17 bases between. The CDR3 totals 15 residues. The germline V gene has CDR1 DFQATT and CDR2 SNEGSKA (reference sequence). The CDR3 region has the DNA TGCAGTGCTATTACTCGGGCGGACGCATACAATGAGCAGTTCTTC. Translating it yields CSAITRADAYNEQFF.

CDR3 sequence (DNA): TGCAGTGCCACCCCCAAGATTAACAATGAGCAGTTCTTC. This codes for CSATPKINNEQFF. The chain has TRBV20-1 and TRBJ2-1, with D unclear. This CDR3 has 13 residues. CDR1 is DFQATT and CDR2 is SNEGSKA in the germline V gene (reference sequence). Trimming took off 6 bases at V and 5 bases at J, with 14 bases between the two ends.

The rearrangement joins TRBV28 to TRBJ1-2, with D tentatively TRBD1 (6 bases). Trimming removed 1 base at V and 8 bases at J, with 17 bases between. The CDR3 is 15 residues long. Germline values: CDR1 MDHEN, CDR2 SYDVKM. The CDR3 spells CASSLLAPRGGGYTF. In DNA, the CDR3 is TGTGCCAGCAGTTTATTGGCTCCGCGAGGGGGAGGCTACACCTTC.